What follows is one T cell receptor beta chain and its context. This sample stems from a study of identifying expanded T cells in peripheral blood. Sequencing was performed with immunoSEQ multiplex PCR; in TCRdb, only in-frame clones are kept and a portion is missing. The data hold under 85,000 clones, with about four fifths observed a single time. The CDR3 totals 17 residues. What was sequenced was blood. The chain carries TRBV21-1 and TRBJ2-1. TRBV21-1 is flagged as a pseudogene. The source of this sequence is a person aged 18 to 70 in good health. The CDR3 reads CASAGGSHGTQDNEQFF. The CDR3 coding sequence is TGTGCCAGCGCCGGGGGTAGCCACGGGACACAGGACAATGAGCAGTTCTTC.